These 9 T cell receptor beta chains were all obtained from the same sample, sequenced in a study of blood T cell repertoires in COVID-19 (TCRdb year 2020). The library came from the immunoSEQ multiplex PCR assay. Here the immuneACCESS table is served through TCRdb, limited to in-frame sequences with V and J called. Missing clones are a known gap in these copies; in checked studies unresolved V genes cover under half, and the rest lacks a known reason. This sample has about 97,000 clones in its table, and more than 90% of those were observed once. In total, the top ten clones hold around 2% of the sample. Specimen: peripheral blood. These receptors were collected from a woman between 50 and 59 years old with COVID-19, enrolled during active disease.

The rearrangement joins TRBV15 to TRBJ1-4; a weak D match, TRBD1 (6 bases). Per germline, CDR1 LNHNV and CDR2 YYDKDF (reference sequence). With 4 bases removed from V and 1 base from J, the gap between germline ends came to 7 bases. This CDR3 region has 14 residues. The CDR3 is CATSIQGTNEKLFF. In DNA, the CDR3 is TGTGCCACCAGCATACAGGGAACTAATGAAAAACTGTTTTTT.

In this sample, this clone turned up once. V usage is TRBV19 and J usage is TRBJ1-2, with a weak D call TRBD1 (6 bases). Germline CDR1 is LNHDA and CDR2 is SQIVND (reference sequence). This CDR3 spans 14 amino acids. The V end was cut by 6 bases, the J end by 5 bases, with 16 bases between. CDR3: CASRKGGVWYGYTF. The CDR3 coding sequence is TGTGCCAGTAGGAAAGGGGGGGTTTGGTATGGCTACACCTTC.

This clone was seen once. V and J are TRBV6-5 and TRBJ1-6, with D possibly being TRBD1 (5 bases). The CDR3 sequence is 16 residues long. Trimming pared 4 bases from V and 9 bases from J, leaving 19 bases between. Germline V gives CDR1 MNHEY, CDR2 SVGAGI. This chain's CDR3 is CASSSRISAGGSPLHF. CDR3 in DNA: TGTGCCAGCAGTTCCCGGATCTCCGCCGGGGGTTCACCCCTCCACTTT.

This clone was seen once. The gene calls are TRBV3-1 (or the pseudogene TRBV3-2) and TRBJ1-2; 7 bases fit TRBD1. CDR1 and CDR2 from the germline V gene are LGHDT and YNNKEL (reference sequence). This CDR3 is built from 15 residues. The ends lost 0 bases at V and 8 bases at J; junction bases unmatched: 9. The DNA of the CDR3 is TGTGCCAGCAGCCAAGATTATGGAGGGGGCGGGGGCTACACCTTC. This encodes CASSQDYGGGGGYTF.

In DNA form, the CDR3 reads TGTGCCAGCAGTTGGGGGGATTACAATGAGCAGTTCTTC. This gives the protein CASSWGDYNEQFF. V and J are TRBV28 and TRBJ2-1, with D possibly matching TRBD2 (6 bases). The CDR3 extends over 13 amino acids. The germline V and J ends were trimmed by 4 bases and 4 bases, with 8 bases remaining between them. The germline gives CDR1 MDHEN, CDR2 SYDVKM.

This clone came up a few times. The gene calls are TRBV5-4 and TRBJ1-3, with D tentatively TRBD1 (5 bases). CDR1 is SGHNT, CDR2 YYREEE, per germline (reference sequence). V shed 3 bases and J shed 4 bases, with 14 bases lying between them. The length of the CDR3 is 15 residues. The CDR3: CASSSGSLGGNTIYF. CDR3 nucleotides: TGTGCCAGCAGCTCAGGGTCGCTCGGCGGAAACACCATATATTTT. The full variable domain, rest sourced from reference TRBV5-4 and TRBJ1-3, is ETGVTQSPTHLIKTRGQQVTLRCSSQSGHNTVSWYQQALGQGPQFIFQYYREEENGRGNFPPRFSGLQFPNYSSELNVNALELDDSALYLCASSSGSLGGNTIYFGEGSWLTVV.

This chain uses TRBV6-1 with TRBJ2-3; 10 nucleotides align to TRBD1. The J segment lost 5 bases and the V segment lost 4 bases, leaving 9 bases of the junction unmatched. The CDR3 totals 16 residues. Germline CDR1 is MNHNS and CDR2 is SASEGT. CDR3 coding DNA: TGTGCCAGCAGTGGGGGAGACAGGGGGCGGGGAGATACGCAGTATTTT. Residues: CASSGGDRGRGDTQYF.

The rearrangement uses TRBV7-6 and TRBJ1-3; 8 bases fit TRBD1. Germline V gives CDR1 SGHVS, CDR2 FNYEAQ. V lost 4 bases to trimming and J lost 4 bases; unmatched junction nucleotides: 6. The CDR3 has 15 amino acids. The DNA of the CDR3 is TGTGCCAGCAGCTCCGGAGGGGACAGGGGAAACACCATATATTTT. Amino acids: CASSSGGDRGNTIYF.

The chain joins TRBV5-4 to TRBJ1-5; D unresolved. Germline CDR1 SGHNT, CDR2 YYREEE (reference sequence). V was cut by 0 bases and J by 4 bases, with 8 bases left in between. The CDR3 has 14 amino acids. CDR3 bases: TGTGCCAGCAGCTTGGCCCCGGGAAATCAGCCCCAGCATTTT. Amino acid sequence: CASSLAPGNQPQHF.